This entry is about one T cell receptor (beta chain). Trimming cost V 5 bases and J 0 bases; bases outside gene matches: 9. The germline V gene has CDR1 SGHVS and CDR2 FNYEAQ. The CDR3 is 18 residues long. These data come from a study of T cell changes during pregnancy in multiple sclerosis. Clones were sequenced by immunoSEQ multiplex PCR, and TCRdb holds only the in-frame ones, with some missing. Among 85,000 to 90,000 clones, 94% were seen once, and the ten largest hold about 1.7%. The chain links TRBV7-6 to TRBJ1-5; 11 positions match TRBD1. This specimen consisted of peripheral blood, obtained after pregnancy. The TCR was taken from a female donor in good health, enrolled as a control in a pregnancy study. For the CDR3, the DNA is TGTGCCAGCAGCCCGGGGACAGGGGGGCTTTATAGCAATCAGCCCCAGCATTTT. It is translated as CASSPGTGGLYSNQPQHF.